The clone carrying this TCR beta chain was counted many times. Its target is not known. The cDNA was synthesized by means of template-switch 5'RACE, which was carried out with 10-nucleotide random UMIs. TCRdb re-called the 5' RACE reads through MiXCR, storing one row per CDR3 protein. The sample has 15,000 to 20,000 distinct CDR3 sequences, over 25% seen once; the top ten hold 30% to 40%. Libraries used 2 million unsorted PBMCs kept frozen in RNAlater. The sample originates from a study of neurological immune-mediated disorders. Study-level results: In HTLV-1-associated myelopathy, TCR clonal expansion was greatest, and in multiple sclerosis it was least, below healthy controls. Because no CDR3 amino acid sequences were shared across subjects by expanded clones, private repertoires were suggested in all groups.

Sequencing was done on a sample of PBMCs. The source of this sequence is a middle-aged man with HTLV-1-associated myelopathy (HAM/TSP).

The CDR3: CSAGETGQRNQPQHF. DNA for the CDR3: TGCAGTGCTGGCGAAACGGGACAGAGGAATCAGCCCCAGCATTTT. The chain carries TRBV20-1 and TRBJ1-5; 7 bases map to TRBD1. The CDR3 loop spans 15 amino acids. Germline assignment: CDR1 DFQATT and CDR2 SNEGSKA (reference sequence). Trimming at V came to 5 bases and at J to 4 bases, leaving 11 bases not matched to a gene.